This T cell receptor beta chain was sequenced during a study of early T cells in non-severe SARS-CoV-2 infection. This CDR3 has 13 amino acids. After removal of 6 bases from V and 4 bases from J, the junction contained 3 bases not matched to a gene. The germline CDR1 and CDR2 sequences are MDHEN and SYDVKM. A single record per CDR3 protein comes from TCRdb applying MiXCR to the 5' RACE reads. Found here are around 80,000 distinct CDR3 sequences, less than 15% of them singletons; the top ten hold approximately 6%. The receptor's source is an adult who was a healthcare worker with PCR-confirmed SARS-CoV-2 infection or an uninfected control (not recorded which). Material for sequencing was whole blood. This chain joins TRBV28 and TRBJ1-1, with 9 bases lining up with TRBD1. CDR3 sequence reads: CASRETGGTEAFF. DNA for the CDR3: TGTGCCAGCAGGGAGACAGGGGGCACTGAAGCTTTCTTT.